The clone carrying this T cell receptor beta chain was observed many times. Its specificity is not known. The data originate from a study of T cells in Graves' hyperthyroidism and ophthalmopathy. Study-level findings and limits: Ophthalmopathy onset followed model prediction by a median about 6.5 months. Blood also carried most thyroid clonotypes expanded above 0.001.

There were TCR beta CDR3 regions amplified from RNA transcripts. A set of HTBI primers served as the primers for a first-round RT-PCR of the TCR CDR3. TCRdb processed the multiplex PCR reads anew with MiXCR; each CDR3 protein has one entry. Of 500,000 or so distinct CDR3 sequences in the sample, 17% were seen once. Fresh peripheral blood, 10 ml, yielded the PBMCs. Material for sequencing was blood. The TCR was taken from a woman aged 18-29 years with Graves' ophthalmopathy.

CDR3 loop: CASRHEGAETEAFF. The CDR3 region has the DNA TGTGCCAGCAGACATGAGGGGGCAGAGACTGAAGCTTTCTTT. This chain links TRBV27 with TRBJ1-1; 7 nucleotides align to TRBD1. V dropped 6 bases and J dropped 5; count of bases not matched to a gene: 9. From germline, CDR1 is MNHEY and CDR2 SMNVEV (reference sequence). The CDR3 covers 14 residues.